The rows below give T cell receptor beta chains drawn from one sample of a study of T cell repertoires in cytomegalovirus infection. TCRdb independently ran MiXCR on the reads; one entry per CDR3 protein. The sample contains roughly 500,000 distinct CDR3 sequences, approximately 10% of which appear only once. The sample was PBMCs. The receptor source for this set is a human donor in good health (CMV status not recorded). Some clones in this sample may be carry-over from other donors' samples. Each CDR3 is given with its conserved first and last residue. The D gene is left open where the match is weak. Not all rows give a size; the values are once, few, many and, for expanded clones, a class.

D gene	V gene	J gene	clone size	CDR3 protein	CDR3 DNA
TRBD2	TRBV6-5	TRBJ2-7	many	CASRFDTGGYEQYF	TGTGCCAGCAGATTTGACACCGGGGGGTACGAGCAGTACTTC
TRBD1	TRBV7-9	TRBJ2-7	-	CASSLRGYRTGTGGEARSYEQYF	TGTGCCAGCAGCTTGAGAGGGTACAGGACCGGGACAGGGGGCGAAGCCCGCTCCTACGAGCAGTACTTC
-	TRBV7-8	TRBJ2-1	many	CASRQTPPEQFF	TGTGCCAGCAGACAGACTCCTCCCGAGCAGTTCTTC
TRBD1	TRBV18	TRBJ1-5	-	CASSTGTGGGSNQPQHF	TGTGCCAGCTCGACCGGGACAGGGGGCGGGAGCAATCAGCCCCAGCATTTT
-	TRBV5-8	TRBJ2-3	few	CASSSRQVASTDTQYF	TGTGCCAGCAGTTCGAGGCAGGTAGCGTCCACAGATACGCAGTATTTT
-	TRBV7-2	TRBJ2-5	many	CASSRGGSYQETQYF	TGTGCCAGCAGCCGAGGGGGTAGCTACCAAGAGACCCAGTACTTC
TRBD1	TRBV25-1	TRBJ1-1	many	CASSETTGVSAAGTEAFF	TGTGCCAGCAGTGAAACGACAGGGGTTAGTGCCGCCGGCACTGAAGCTTTCTTT
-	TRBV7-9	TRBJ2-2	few	CVTGELFF	TGTGTCACCGGGGAGCTGTTTTTT
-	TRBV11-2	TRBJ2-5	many	CASSLQLGKFETQYF	TGTGCCAGCAGCTTACAATTAGGGAAATTCGAGACCCAGTACTTC
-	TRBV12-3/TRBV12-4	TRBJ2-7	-	CASSLGGLSTYEQYF	TGTGCCAGCAGTTTGGGGGGGCTCAGTACCTACGAGCAGTACTTC
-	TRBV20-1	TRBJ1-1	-	CSARGLESTEAFF	TGCAGTGCCAGAGGGTTGGAGTCCACTGAAGCTTTCTTT
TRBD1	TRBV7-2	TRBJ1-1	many	CASSRPGQYRNTEAFF	TGTGCCAGCAGCAGACCGGGACAGTATCGGAACACTGAAGCTTTCTTT
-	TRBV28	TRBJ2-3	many	CASANVDTQYF	TGTGCCAGCGCCAATGTTGATACGCAGTATTTT
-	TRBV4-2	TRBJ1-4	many	CASSQGTAINEKLFF	TGTGCCAGCAGCCAAGGGACAGCTATCAATGAAAAACTGTTTTTT
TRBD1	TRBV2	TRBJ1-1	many	CASSIDRAPSQNTEAFF	TGTGCCAGCAGTATTGACAGGGCCCCGAGTCAGAACACTGAAGCTTTCTTT
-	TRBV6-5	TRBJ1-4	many	CASSYSGYEKLFF	TGTGCCAGCAGTTACTCGGGGTATGAAAAACTGTTTTTT
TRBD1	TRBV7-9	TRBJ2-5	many	CASSWTGSQETQYF	TGTGCCAGCAGCTGGACAGGGAGCCAAGAGACCCAGTACTTC
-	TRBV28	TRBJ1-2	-	CASSLSPLGGYTF	TGTGCCAGCAGTTTATCCCCTCTAGGTGGCTACACCTTC
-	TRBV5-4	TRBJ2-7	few	CASSSGLLAPEQYF	TGTGCCAGCAGCTCAGGTTTGCTCGCCCCCGAGCAGTACTTC
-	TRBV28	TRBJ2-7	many	CASSTQGWQYF	TGTGCCAGCAGTACACAGGGATGGCAGTACTTC
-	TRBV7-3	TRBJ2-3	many	CASSLKMGTQYF	TGTGCCAGCAGCTTAAAAATGGGTACGCAGTATTTT
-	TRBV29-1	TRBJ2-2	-	CSVIGVGNTGELFF	TGCAGCGTTATCGGGGTCGGGAACACCGGGGAGCTGTTTTTT
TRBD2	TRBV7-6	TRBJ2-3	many	CASSLAGASGRARDTQYF	TGTGCCAGCAGCTTAGCGGGGGCTAGCGGGAGGGCCCGGGATACGCAGTATTTT
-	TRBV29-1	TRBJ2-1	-	CSVAGHNEQFF	TGCAGCGTTGCCGGTCACAATGAGCAGTTCTTC
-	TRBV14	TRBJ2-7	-	CACSQDSRGTYEQYF	TGTGCCTGCAGCCAAGATTCTCGGGGGACCTACGAGCAGTACTTC
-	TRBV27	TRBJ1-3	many	CASSLAPSGNTIYF	TGTGCCAGCAGTTTAGCGCCCTCTGGAAACACCATATATTTT
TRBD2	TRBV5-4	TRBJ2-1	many	CASSLARASGRKNEQFF	TGTGCCAGCAGCCTCGCAAGGGCTAGCGGGAGGAAGAATGAGCAGTTCTTC
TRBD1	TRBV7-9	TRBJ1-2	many	CASNPGTGGASRGYTF	TGTGCCAGCAACCCCGGGACAGGGGGCGCCTCACGCGGCTACACCTTC
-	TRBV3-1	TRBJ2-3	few	CASSQGASERTDTQYF	TGTGCCAGCAGTCAAGGGGCTAGCGAACGCACAGATACGCAGTATTTT
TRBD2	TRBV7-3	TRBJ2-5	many	CASSLGRVAKETQYF	TGTGCCAGCAGCTTAGGGAGGGTAGCGAAAGAGACCCAGTACTTC
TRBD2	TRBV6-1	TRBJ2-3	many	CASRAGGPADTQYF	TGTGCCAGCCGAGCGGGAGGCCCCGCCGATACGCAGTATTTT
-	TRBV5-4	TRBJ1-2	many	CASSGEGRRGYTF	TGTGCCAGCTCGGGCGAGGGCCGCCGGGGCTACACCTTC
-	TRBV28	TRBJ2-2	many	CASSLLSVGTGELFF	TGTGCCAGCAGTTTACTGTCCGTCGGCACCGGGGAGCTGTTTTTT
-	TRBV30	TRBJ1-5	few	CAWSRFDPNQPQHF	TGTGCCTGGAGCAGATTCGATCCCAATCAGCCCCAGCATTTT
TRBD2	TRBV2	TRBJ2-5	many	CASSALAGGRETQYF	TGTGCCAGCAGTGCCCTAGCGGGGGGGAGGGAGACCCAGTACTTC
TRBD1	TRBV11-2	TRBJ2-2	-	CASSSPGGIDTGELFF	TGTGCCAGCAGCTCCCCAGGGGGCATTGACACCGGGGAGCTGTTTTTT
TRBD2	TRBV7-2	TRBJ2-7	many	CASSLGREYYEQYF	TGTGCCAGCAGCTTAGGGCGGGAGTACTACGAGCAGTACTTC
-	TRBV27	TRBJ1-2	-	CASSSSTGPNYGYTF	TGTGCCAGCAGTTCCTCGACAGGCCCTAACTATGGCTACACCTTC
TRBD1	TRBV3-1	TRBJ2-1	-	CASSHYGQGRNEQFF	TGTGCCAGCAGCCACTACGGACAGGGGCGAAATGAGCAGTTCTTC
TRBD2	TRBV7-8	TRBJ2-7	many	CASSLGTSGRTFEQYF	TGTGCCAGCAGCTTAGGGACTAGCGGGAGAACATTTGAGCAGTACTTC
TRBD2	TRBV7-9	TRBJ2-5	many	CASTPVDPGGRETQYF	TGTGCCAGCACTCCGGTCGATCCGGGGGGGCGTGAGACCCAGTACTTC
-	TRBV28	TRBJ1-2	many	CASSRTETAGYTF	TGTGCCAGCAGCCGAACAGAGACCGCTGGCTACACCTTC
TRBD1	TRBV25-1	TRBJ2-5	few	CASSAHAGTGEETQYF	TGTGCCAGCAGTGCCCACGCCGGGACAGGGGAGGAGACCCAGTACTTC